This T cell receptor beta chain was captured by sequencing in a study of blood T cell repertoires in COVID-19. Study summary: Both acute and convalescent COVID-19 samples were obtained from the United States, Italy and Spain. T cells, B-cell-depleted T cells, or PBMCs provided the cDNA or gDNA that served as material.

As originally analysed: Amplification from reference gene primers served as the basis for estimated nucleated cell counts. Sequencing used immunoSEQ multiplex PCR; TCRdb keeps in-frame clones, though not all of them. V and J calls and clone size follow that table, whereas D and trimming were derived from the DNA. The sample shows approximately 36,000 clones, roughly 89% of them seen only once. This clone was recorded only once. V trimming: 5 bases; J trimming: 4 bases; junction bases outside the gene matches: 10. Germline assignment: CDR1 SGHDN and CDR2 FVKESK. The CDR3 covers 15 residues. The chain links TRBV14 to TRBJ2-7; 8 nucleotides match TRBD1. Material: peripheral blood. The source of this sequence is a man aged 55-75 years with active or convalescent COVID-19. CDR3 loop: CASSKGQGRTYEQYF. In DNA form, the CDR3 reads TGTGCCAGCAGCAAAGGACAGGGTAGGACATACGAGCAGTACTTC.